This T cell receptor (beta chain) is from a study of Ad26.COV2.S vaccination and SARS-CoV-2 variants. Study outcomes and limitations: Overall T cell responses may have been underestimated by the analyses of TCR breadth and depth. Considerable breadth of spike-specific CD8+ and CD4+ T cell responses has reportedly been documented following vaccination. Comparability of non-spike TCR breadth was observed across vaccine and placebo recipients.

Trimming took off 7 bases at V and 3 bases at J, with 18 bases between the two ends. The V gene's germline CDR1 is SNHLY and CDR2 FYNNEI. There are 16 residues in the CDR3. With regard to this clone: Antigen unknown.

Treatment in this sample: about 20 received Ad26.COV2.S at low or high dose, single or two shots; five or six received placebo; per-sample allocation not given. Day 63 after the first vaccine or placebo injection was the time point for sampling. The sample came from a Boston adult aged 18-55 years. Produced via immunoSEQ multiplex PCR; TCRdb's table is partial and in-frame only. The sample has 350,000 to 500,000 clones, over 75% seen once. This sequence originates from a person aged 18 to 65 who received the Ad26.COV2.S COVID-19 vaccine or a placebo. The sample here was peripheral blood, taken in a trial of Ad26.COV2.S vaccine versus placebo. V gene TRBV2 combines with J gene TRBJ1-4; tentatively, D is TRBD1 (5 bases). The CDR3 DNA is TGTGCCAGCACCTACGCAGGGAACAGAGCTAATGAAAAACTGTTTTTT. It encodes CASTYAGNRANEKLFF.